The present T cell receptor (beta chain) was sequenced within a study of blood T cell repertoires in COVID-19. For the study at large: PBMCs, B-cell-depleted T cells, or T cells were the source of the cDNA or gDNA that made up the material.

CDR1 and CDR2 from the germline V gene are SGHVS and FQNEAQ. V lost 5 bases, J lost 4 bases, and 14 bases lay in between. The CDR3 totals 15 residues. Some clones are missing from TCRdb's copy, which holds only in-frame ones; the method was immunoSEQ multiplex PCR. The table records 200,000 to 250,000 clones, more than 70% of them present only once. The sequenced sample consisted of peripheral blood. This sequence was found in a human donor in a cohort sampled during active COVID-19. The chain couples TRBV7-8 to TRBJ1-4, with a tentative D call TRBD1 (6 bases). DNA for the CDR3: TGTGCCAGCAGCAGAATACAGGGAATTAATGAAAAACTGTTTTTT. This translates into CASSRIQGINEKLFF.